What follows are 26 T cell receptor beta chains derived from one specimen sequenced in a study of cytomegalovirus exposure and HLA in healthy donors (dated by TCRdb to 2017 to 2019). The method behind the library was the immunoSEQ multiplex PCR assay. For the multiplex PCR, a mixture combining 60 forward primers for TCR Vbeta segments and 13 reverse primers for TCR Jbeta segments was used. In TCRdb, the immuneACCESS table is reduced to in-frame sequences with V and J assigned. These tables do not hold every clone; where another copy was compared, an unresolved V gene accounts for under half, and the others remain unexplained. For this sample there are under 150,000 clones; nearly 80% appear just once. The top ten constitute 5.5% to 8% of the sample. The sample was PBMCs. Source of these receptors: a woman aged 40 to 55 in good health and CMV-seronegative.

The CDR3 sequence is CASSAEGSNYGYTF. The CDR3 nucleotides read TGTGCCAGCAGCGCGGAGGGGAGTAACTATGGCTACACCTTC. The chain has TRBV7-2 and TRBJ1-2; maybe TRBD1 (5 bases). CDR3 length equals 14 residues. CDR1 is SGHTA and CDR2 is FQGNSA in the germline V gene. V was trimmed by 5 bases and J by 1 base, leaving 11 bases between them.

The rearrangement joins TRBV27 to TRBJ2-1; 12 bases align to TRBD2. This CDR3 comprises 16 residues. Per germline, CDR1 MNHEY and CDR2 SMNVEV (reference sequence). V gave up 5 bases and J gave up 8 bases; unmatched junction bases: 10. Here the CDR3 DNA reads TGTGCCAGCAGTACGGAACTAGCGGGGGGAGGGCATGAGCAGTTCTTC. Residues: CASSTELAGGGHEQFF.

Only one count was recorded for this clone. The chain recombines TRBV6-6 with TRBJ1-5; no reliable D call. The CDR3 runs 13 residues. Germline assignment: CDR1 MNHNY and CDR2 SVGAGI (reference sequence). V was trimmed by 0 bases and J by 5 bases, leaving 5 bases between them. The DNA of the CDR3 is TGTGCCAGCAGTTACTCGAGGGATCAGCCCCAGCATTTT. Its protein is CASSYSRDQPQHF.

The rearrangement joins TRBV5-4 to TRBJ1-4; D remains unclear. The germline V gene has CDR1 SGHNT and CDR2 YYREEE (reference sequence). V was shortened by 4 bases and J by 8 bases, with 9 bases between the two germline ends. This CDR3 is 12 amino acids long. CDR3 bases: TGTGCCAGCAGCGAAACGGGGGAAAAACTGTTTTTT. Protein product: CASSETGEKLFF.

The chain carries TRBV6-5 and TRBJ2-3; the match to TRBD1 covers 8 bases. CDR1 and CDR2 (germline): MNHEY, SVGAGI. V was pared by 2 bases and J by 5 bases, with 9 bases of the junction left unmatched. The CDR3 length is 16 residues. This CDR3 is CASSYGRAGGGDTQYF. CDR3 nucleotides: TGTGCCAGCAGTTACGGCCGGGCAGGGGGCGGAGATACGCAGTATTTT.

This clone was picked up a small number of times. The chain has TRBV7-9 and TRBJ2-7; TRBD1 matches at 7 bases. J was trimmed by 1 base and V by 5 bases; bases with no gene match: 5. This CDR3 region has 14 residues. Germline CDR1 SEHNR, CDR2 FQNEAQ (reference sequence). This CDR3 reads CASSLLGQSYEQYF. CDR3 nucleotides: TGTGCCAGCAGCCTACTGGGACAGTCCTACGAGCAGTACTTC.

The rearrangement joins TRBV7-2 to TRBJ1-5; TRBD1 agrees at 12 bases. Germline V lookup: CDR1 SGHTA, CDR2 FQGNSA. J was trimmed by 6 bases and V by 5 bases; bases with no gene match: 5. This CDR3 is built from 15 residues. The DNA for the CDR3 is TGTGCCAGCAGCGCGGGACAGGGGGCTGGTCAGCCCCAGCATTTT. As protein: CASSAGQGAGQPQHF.

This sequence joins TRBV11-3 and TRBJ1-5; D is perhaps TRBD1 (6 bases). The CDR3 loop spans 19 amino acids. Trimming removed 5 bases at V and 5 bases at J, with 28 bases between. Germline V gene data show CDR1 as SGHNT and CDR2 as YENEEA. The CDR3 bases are TGTGCCAGCAGCCATTATCCCCCCGGACAGAAAAAGGGGGATCAGCCCCAGCATTTT. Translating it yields CASSHYPPGQKKGDQPQHF.

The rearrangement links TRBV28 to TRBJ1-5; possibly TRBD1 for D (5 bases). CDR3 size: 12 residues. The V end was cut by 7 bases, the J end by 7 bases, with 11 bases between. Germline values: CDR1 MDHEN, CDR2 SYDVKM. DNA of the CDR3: TGTGCCAGCATGAACAGGATCCAGCCCCAGCATTTT. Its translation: CASMNRIQPQHF.

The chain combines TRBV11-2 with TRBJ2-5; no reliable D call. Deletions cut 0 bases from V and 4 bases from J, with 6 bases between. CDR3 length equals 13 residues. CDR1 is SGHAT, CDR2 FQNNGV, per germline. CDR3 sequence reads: CASSLESSETQYF. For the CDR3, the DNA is TGTGCCAGCAGCTTAGAGAGTTCAGAGACCCAGTACTTC. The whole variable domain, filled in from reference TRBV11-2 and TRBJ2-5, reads EAGVAQSPRYKIIEKRQSVAFWCNPISGHATLYWYQQILGQGPKLLIQFQNNGVVDDSQLPKDRFSAERLKGVDSTLKIQPAKLEDSAVYLCASSLESSETQYFGPGTRLLVL.

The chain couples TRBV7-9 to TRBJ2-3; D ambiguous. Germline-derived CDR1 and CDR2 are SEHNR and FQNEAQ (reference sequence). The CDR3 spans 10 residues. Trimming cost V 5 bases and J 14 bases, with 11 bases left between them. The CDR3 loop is CASSSRPPYF. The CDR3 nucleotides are TGTGCCAGCAGCAGCCGTCCTCCGTATTTT.

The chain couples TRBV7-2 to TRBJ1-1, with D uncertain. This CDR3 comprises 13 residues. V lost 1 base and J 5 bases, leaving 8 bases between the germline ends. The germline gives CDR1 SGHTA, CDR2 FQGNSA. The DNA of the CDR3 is TGTGCCAGCAGCTTAGAGGAGGGAACTGAAGCTTTCTTT. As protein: CASSLEEGTEAFF.

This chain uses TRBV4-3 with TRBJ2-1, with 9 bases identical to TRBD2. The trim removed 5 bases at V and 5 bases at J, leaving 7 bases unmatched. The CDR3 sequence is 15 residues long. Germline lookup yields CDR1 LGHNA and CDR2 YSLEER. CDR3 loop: CASSYWTSANNEQFF. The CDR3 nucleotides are TGCGCCAGCAGCTACTGGACTAGCGCTAACAATGAGCAGTTCTTC.

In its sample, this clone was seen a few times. DNA for the CDR3: TGTGCCAGCAGCCGAGAGCGGGACCTGACCCAGTACTTC. This codes for CASSRERDLTQYF. The chain employs TRBV7-9 and TRBJ2-5; 7 bases are shared with TRBD2. CDR1 and CDR2 from the germline V gene are SEHNR and FQNEAQ (reference sequence). Trimming cost V 5 bases and J 7 bases; bases outside gene matches: 7. The CDR3 is made up of 13 amino acids.

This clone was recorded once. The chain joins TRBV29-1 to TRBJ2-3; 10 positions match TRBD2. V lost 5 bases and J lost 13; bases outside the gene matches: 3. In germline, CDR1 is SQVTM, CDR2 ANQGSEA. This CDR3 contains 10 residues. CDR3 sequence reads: CSVMLAGEYF. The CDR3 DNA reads TGCAGCGTTATGCTAGCGGGGGAGTATTTT.

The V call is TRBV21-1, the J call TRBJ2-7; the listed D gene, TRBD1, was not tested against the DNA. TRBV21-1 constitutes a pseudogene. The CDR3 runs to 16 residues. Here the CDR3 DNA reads TGTGCCAGCGGGGGTAGGCAGGGGCCCTACTCCTACGAGCAGTACTTC. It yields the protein CASGGRQGPYSYEQYF.

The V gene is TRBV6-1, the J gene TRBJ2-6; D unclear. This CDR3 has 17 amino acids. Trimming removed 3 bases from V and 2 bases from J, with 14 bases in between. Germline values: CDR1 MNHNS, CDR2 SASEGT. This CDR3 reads CASSEGPPTAGANVLTF. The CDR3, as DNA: TGTGCCAGCAGTGAGGGCCCACCAACGGCTGGGGCCAACGTCCTGACTTTC.

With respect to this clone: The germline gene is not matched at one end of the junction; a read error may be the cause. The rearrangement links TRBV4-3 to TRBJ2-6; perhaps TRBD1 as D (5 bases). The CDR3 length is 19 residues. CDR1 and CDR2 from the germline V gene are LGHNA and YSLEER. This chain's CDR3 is CASSQGPYQGSSGANGLTF. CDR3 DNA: TGCGCCAGCAGCCAAGGCCCGTATCAGGGATCTTCTGGGGCCAACGGCCTGACTTTC.

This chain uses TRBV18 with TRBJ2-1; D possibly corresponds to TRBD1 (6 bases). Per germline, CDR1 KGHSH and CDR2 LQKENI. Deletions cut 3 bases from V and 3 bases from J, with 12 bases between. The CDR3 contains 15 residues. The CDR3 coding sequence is TGTGCCAGCTCACCCTATGGGACATTCTACAATGAGCAGTTCTTC. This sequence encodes CASSPYGTFYNEQFF.

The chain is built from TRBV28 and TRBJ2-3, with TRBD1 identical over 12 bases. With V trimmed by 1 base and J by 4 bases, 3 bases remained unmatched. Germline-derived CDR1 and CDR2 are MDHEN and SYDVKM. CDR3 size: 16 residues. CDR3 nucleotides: TGTGCCAGCAGTTTATTCGGGACAGGGGGCCCAGATACGCAGTATTTT. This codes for CASSLFGTGGPDTQYF.

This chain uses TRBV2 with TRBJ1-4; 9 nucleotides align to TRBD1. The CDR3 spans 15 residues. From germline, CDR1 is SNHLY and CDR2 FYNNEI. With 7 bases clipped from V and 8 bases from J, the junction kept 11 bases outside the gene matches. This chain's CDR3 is CASNPLQGAREKLFF. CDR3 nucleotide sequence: TGTGCCAGCAATCCACTACAGGGGGCGCGAGAAAAACTGTTTTTT.

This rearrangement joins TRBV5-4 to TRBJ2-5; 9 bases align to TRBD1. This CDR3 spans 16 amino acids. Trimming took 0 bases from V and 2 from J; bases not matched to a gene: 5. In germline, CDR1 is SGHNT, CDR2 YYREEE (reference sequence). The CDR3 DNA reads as TGTGCCAGCAGCTTGGCCGGGGGACAGGGACAAGAGACCCAGTACTTC. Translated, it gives CASSLAGGQGQETQYF.

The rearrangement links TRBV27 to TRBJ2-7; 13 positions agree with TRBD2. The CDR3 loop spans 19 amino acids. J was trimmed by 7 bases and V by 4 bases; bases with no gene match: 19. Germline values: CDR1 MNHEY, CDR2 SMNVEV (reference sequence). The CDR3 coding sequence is TGTGCCAGCAGTTCCTACCGGACTAGCGGGAGACTCGTATTCTTGGAGCAGTACTTC. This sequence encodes CASSSYRTSGRLVFLEQYF.

CDR3 residues: CASSEAGSYEQYF. The CDR3 bases are TGTGCCAGCAGTGAGGCGGGGTCCTACGAGCAGTACTTC. The chain joins TRBV6-1 to TRBJ2-7, with D possibly being TRBD2 (6 bases). V lost 3 bases to trimming and J lost 1 base, with 7 bases between them. The CDR3 extends over 13 amino acids. The germline V gene encodes CDR1 MNHNS and CDR2 SASEGT.

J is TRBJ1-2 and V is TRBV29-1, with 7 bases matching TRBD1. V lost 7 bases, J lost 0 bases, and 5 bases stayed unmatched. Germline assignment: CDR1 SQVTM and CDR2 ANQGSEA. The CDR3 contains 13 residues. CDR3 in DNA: TGCAGCGCAGGGACAGATGCTAACTATGGCTACACCTTC. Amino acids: CSAGTDANYGYTF.

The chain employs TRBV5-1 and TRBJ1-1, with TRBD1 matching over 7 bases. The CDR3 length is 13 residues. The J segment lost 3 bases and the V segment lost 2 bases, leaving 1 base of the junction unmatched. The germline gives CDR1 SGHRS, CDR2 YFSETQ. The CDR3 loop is CASSLTGDTEAFF. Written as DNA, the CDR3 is TGCGCCAGCAGCTTAACAGGGGACACTGAAGCTTTCTTT. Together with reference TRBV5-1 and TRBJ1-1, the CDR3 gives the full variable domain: KAGVTQTPRYLIKTRGQQVTLSCSPISGHRSVSWYQQTPGQGLQFLFEYFSETQRNKGNFPGRFSGRQFSNSRSEMNVSTLELGDSALYLCASSLTGDTEAFFGQGTRLTVV.